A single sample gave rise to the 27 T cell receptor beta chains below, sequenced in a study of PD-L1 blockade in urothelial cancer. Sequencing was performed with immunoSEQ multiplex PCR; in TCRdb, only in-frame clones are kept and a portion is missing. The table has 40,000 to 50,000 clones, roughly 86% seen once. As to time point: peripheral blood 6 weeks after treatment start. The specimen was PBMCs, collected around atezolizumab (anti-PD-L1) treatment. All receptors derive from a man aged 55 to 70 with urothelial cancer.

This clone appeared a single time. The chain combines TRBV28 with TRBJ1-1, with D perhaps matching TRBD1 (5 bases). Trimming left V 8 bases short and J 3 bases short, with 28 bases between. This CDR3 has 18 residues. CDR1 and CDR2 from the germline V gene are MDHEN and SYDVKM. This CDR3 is CASGLEAGRVKGYTEAFF. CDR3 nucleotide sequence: TGTGCCAGCGGGCTAGAAGCGGGGCGCGTTAAGGGGTACACTGAAGCTTTCTTT.

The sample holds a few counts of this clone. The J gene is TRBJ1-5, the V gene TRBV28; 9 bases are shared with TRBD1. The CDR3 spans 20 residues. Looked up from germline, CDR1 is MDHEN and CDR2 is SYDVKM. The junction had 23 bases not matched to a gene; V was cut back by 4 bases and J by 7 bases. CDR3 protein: CASSSPSTPFFGGQGQPQHF. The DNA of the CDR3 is TGTGCCAGCAGTTCGCCATCGACCCCCTTCTTCGGGGGACAGGGCCAGCCCCAGCATTTT.

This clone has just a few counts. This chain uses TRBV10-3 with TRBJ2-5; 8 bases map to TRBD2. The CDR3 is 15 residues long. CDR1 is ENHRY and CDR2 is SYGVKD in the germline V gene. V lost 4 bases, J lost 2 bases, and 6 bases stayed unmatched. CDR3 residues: CAISGGRGVQETQYF. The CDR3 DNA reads TGTGCCATCAGTGGGGGGCGGGGGGTTCAAGAGACCCAGTACTTC.

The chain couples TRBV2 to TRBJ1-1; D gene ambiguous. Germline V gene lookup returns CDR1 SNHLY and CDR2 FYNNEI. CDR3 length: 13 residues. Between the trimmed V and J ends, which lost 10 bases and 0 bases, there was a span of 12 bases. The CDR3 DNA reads TGTGCCATCTCCCCCCAGATGAACACTGAAGCTTTCTTT. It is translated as CAISPQMNTEAFF.

The CDR3: CASSTTGSPDEKLFF. The CDR3, as DNA: TGTGCCAGCAGTACTACAGGGAGCCCCGATGAAAAACTGTTTTTT. This chain connects TRBV6-1 to TRBJ1-4, with D possibly matching TRBD1 (6 bases). Germline CDR1 MNHNS, CDR2 SASEGT. The CDR3 is made up of 15 amino acids. V lost 5 bases and J lost 6, with 16 bases in between.

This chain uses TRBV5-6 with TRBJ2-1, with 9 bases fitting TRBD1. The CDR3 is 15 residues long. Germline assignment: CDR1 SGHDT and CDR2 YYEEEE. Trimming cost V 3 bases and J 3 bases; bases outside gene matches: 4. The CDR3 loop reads CASSSDRGYYNEQFF. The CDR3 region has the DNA TGTGCCAGCAGCTCGGACAGGGGCTACTACAATGAGCAGTTCTTC.

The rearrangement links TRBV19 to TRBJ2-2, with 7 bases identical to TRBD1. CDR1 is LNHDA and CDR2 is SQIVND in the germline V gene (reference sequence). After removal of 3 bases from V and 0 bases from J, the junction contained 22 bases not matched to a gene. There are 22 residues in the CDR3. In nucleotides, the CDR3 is TGTGCCAGTAGTATCATTAGGGGGCAAGGAACCACTCGCAACTCGAACACCGGGGAGCTGTTTTTT. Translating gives CASSIIRGQGTTRNSNTGELFF.

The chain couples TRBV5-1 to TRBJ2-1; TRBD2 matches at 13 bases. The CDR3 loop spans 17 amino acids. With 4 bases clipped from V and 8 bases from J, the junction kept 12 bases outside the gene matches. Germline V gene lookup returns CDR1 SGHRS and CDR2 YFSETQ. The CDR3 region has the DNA TGCGCCAGCAGCAGATTCCGGACTAGCGGGAGAGCGGATGAGCAGTTCTTC. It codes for CASSRFRTSGRADEQFF.

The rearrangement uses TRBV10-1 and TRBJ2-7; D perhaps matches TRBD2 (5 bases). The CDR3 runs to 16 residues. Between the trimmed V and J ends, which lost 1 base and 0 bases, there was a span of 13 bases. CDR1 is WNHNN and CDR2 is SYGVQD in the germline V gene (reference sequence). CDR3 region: CASSELDSSGSYEQYF. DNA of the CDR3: TGCGCCAGCAGTGAGTTAGACTCGAGCGGCTCCTACGAGCAGTACTTC.

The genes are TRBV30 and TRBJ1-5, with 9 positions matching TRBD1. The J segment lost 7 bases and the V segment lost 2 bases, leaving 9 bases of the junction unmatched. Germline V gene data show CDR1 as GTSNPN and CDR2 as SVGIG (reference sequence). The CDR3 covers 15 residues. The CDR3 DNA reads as TGTGCCTGGAGTTCGGGGGGGACAGGGAGGCAGCCCCAGCATTTT. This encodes CAWSSGGTGRQPQHF.

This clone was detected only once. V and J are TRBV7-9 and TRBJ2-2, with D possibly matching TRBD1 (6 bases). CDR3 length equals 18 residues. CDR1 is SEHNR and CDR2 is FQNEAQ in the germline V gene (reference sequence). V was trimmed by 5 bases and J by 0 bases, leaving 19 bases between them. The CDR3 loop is CASSLRRGRGANTGELFF. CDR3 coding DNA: TGTGCCAGCAGCCTACGCCGAGGCAGGGGTGCGAACACCGGGGAGCTGTTTTTT.

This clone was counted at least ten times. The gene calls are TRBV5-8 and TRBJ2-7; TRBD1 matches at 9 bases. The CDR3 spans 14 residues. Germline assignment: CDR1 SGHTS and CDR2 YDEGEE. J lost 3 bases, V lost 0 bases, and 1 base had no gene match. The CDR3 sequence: CASSLGQGDYEQYF. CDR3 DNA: TGTGCCAGCAGCTTGGGACAGGGGGACTACGAGCAGTACTTC.

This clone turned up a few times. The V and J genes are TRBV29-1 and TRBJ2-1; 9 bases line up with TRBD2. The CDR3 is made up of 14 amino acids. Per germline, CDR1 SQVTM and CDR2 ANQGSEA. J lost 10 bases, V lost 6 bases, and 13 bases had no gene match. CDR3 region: CSVEDGGRAWEQFF. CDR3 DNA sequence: TGCAGCGTGGAGGACGGCGGGAGGGCATGGGAGCAGTTCTTC.

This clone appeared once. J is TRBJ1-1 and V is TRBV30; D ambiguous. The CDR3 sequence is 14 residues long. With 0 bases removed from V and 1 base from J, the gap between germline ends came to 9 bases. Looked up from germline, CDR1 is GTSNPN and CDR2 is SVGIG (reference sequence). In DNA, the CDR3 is TGTGCCTGGAGTGTAGAACAGAAGAACACTGAAGCTTTCTTT. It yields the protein CAWSVEQKNTEAFF.

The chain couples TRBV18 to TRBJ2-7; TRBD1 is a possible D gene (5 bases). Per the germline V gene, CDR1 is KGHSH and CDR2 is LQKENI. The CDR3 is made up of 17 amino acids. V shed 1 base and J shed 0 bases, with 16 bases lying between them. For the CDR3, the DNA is TGTGCCAGCTCACCACTTTTCACGACAGTTTTCTCCTACGAGCAGTACTTC. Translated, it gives CASSPLFTTVFSYEQYF.

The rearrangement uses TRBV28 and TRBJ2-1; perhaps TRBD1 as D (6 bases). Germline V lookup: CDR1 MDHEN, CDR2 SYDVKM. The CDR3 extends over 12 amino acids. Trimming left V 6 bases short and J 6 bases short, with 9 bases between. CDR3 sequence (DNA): TGTGCCAGCAGGGTAGGGGGCAATGAGCAGTTCTTC. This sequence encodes CASRVGGNEQFF.

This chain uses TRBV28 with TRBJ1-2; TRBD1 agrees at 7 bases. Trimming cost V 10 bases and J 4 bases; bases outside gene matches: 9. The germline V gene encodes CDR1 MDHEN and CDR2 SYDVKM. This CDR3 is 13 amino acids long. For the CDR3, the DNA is TGTGCCACCCACCCGAGGGACAGCTATGGCTACACCTTC. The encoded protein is CATHPRDSYGYTF.

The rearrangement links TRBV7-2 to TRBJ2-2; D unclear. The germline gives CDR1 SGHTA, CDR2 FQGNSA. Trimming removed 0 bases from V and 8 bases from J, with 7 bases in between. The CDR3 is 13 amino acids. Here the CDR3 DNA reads TGTGCCAGCAGCTTAGCCCTGGCAGGGGAGCTGTTTTTT. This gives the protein CASSLALAGELFF.

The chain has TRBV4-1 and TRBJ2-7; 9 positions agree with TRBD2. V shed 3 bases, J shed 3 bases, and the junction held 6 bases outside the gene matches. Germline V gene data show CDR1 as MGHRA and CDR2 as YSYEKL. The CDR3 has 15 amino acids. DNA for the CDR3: TGCGCCAGCAGCCACTCTAGCGGGAAGTTCTACGAGCAGTACTTC. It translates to CASSHSSGKFYEQYF.

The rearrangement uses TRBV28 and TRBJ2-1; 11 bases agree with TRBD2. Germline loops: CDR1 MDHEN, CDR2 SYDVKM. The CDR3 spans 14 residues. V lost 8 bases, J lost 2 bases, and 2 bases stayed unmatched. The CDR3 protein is CASRSGGAYNEQFF. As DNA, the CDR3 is TGTGCCAGCCGTAGCGGGGGGGCCTACAATGAGCAGTTCTTC.

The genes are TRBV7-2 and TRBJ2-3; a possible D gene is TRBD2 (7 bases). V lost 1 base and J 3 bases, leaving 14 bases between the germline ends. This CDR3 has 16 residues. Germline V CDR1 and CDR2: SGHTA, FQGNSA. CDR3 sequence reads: CASSLVGGPSTDTQYF. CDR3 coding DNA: TGTGCCAGCAGCTTAGTCGGGGGGCCTTCAACAGATACGCAGTATTTT.

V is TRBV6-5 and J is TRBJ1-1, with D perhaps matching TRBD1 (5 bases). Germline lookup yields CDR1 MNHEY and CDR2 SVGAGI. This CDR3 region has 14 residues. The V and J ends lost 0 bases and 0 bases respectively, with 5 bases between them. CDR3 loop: CASSYSGVNTEAFF. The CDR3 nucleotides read TGTGCCAGCAGTTACTCAGGGGTGAACACTGAAGCTTTCTTT.

The CDR3 sequence: CASSSSSYEQYF. The CDR3 DNA is TGCGCCAGCAGCTCCTCTTCCTACGAGCAGTACTTC. The chain couples TRBV5-1 to TRBJ2-7; D is ambiguous. This CDR3 spans 12 amino acids. In germline, CDR1 is SGHRS, CDR2 YFSETQ. Between the trimmed V and J ends, which lost 3 bases and 1 base, there was a span of 5 bases. Based on the CDR3 plus reference TRBV5-1 and TRBJ2-7, the full variable domain is KAGVTQTPRYLIKTRGQQVTLSCSPISGHRSVSWYQQTPGQGLQFLFEYFSETQRNKGNFPGRFSGRQFSNSRSEMNVSTLELGDSALYLCASSSSSYEQYFGPGTRLTVT.

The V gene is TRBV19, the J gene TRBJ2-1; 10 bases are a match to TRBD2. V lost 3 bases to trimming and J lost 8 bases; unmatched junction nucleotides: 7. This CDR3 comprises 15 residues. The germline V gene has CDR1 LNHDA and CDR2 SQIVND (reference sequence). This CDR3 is CASSIQAGGPYEQFF. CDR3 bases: TGTGCCAGTAGTATCCAAGCGGGGGGGCCCTATGAGCAGTTCTTC.

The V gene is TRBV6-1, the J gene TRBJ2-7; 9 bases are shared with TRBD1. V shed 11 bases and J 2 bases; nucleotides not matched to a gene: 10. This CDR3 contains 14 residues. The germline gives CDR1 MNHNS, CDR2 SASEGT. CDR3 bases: TGTGCCTCTCGTCATAGACAGGGGGCCTACGAGCAGTACTTC. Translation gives CASRHRQGAYEQYF.

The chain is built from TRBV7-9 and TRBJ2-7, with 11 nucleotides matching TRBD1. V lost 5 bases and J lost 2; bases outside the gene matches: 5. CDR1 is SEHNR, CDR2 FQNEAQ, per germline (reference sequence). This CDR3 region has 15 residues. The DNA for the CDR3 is TGTGCCAGCAGCACTGGGACAGGGGGACCCTACGAGCAGTACTTC. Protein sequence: CASSTGTGGPYEQYF. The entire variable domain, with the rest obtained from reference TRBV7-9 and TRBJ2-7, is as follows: DTGVSQNPRHKITKRGQNVTFRCDPISEHNRLYWYRQTLGQGPEFLTYFQNEAQLEKSRLLSDRFSAERPKGSFSTLEIQRTEQGDSAMYLCASSTGTGGPYEQYFGPGTRLTVT.

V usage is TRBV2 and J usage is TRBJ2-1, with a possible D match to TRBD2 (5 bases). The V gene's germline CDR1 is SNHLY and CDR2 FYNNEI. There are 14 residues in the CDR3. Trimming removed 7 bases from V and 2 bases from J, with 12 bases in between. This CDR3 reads CASKGGLAYNEQFF. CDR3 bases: TGTGCCAGCAAAGGCGGGCTGGCCTACAATGAGCAGTTCTTC.